These T cell receptor beta chains were read from a single sample in a study of beta chain features in type 1 diabetes. The table came from immunoSEQ multiplex PCR; TCRdb's copy has only in-frame clones and leaves some out. Of 150,000 to 160,000 clones in the sample, around 10% were seen once. Sequenced: central memory CD4+ T cells from blood. The source of these receptors is a man aged 18 to 29 in good health. The CDR3 runs from the conserved cysteine through the conserved F or W. The D gene is left open where the match is weak. Clone size, where shown, is once, few, many, or a class for clones that have expanded.

d_call clone_size j_call v_call cdr3_aa cdr3_nt
. few TRBJ2-5 TRBV7-2 CASTRFRGETQYF TGTGCCAGCACCAGATTCCGAGGGGAGACCCAGTACTTC
. many TRBJ1-4 TRBV7-9 CASSSGRLKGKLFF TGTGCCAGCAGCTCGGGACGGCTCAAGGGAAAACTGTTTTTT
. few TRBJ2-1 TRBV7-2 CASSPSTTSRNEQFF TGTGCCAGCAGCCCATCAACGACTAGTAGAAATGAGCAGTTCTTC
TRBD1 few TRBJ2-1 TRBV30 CAWSAGTGQRNEQFF TGTGCCTGGAGTGCCGGGACAGGACAGCGGAATGAGCAGTTCTTC
TRBD1 . TRBJ2-7 TRBV28 CASSLPGTGPREQYF TGTGCCAGCAGTCTCCCCGGGACAGGGCCTAGGGAGCAGTACTTC
. . TRBJ2-2 TRBV7-2 CASSLSIRGTGELFF TGTGCCAGCAGCTTATCCATACGGGGCACCGGGGAGCTGTTTTTT
TRBD1 few TRBJ2-3 TRBV5-4 CASSLVGTGKTDTQYF TGTGCCAGCAGCTTAGTCGGGACAGGGAAGACAGATACGCAGTATTTT
. few TRBJ1-1 TRBV5-4 CASSAEQWRSEAFF TGTGCCAGCAGCGCGGAGCAATGGAGGTCGGAAGCTTTCTTT
. . TRBJ2-1 TRBV7-9 CASSPEAYEQFF TGTGCCAGCAGCCCCGAGGCCTATGAGCAGTTCTTC
. . TRBJ2-2 TRBV6-5 CASRTAKNTGELFF TGTGCCAGCCGGACGGCTAAGAACACCGGGGAGCTGTTTTTT
TRBD1 . TRBJ2-7 TRBV5-1 CASSLGDREEQYF TGCGCCAGCAGCCTGGGGGACAGGGAAGAGCAGTACTTC
TRBD2 few TRBJ2-2 TRBV4-1 CASSQAGTSAGELFF TGCGCCAGCAGCCAGGCCGGGACTAGCGCCGGGGAGCTGTTTTTT
. . TRBJ2-7 TRBV2 CASSAAYEQYF TGTGCCAGCAGTGCCGCCTACGAGCAGTACTTC
. . TRBJ1-3 TRBV7-2 CASSLAGVFRSGNTIYF TGTGCCAGCAGCTTAGCGGGTGTCTTTCGCTCTGGAAACACCATATATTTT
TRBD2 . TRBJ2-3 TRBV7-2 CASSLNRGGTDTQYF TGTGCCAGCAGCTTAAATCGGGGGGGCACAGATACGCAGTATTTT
. . TRBJ1-3 TRBV14 CASSRKLSGNTIYF TGTGCCAGCAGCAGGAAGTTATCTGGAAACACCATATATTTT
. few TRBJ1-3 TRBV5-1 CASSLSSSSGNTIYF TGCGCCAGCAGCCTATCTTCCAGCTCTGGAAACACCATATATTTT
. few TRBJ2-1 TRBV5-1 CASSLATLSSYNEQFF TGCGCCAGCAGCTTGGCTACCTTGAGCTCCTACAATGAGCAGTTCTTC
TRBD2 . TRBJ2-3 TRBV27 CASSLAGGPDTQYF TGTGCCAGCAGTTTAGCGGGAGGGCCGGATACGCAGTATTTT
TRBD1 few TRBJ2-7 TRBV5-4 CASSPMTGTAYEQYF TGTGCCAGCAGCCCCATGACAGGGACGGCCTACGAGCAGTACTTC
. . TRBJ2-3 TRBV6-1 CASRRQGRNTQYF TGTGCCAGCCGACGGCAGGGCAGAAATACGCAGTATTTT
. . TRBJ1-1 TRBV30 CAWSLPSLRTFF TGTGCCTGGAGTCTCCCCAGCCTAAGGACTTTCTTT
. few TRBJ2-7 TRBV18 CASAPQSPRGRQYF TGTGCCAGCGCACCCCAATCCCCCAGGGGTCGGCAGTACTTC
TRBD1 . TRBJ1-1 TRBV5-1 CASSFPDREEAFF TGCGCCAGCAGCTTCCCGGACAGGGAAGAAGCTTTCTTT
TRBD2 few TRBJ2-3 TRBV15 CATSRDRTSGGLTTDTQYF TGTGCCACCAGCAGAGATAGGACTAGCGGGGGATTAACCACAGATACGCAGTATTTT
. few TRBJ1-5 TRBV7-9 CASSQGGNQPQHF TGTGCCAGCAGCCAAGGGGGAAATCAGCCCCAGCATTTT
. . TRBJ1-1 TRBV9 CASSVLGDGKTEAFF TGTGCCAGCAGCGTTCTCGGAGATGGCAAAACTGAAGCTTTCTTT
. many TRBJ2-3 TRBV5-6 CASSLPGPDTQYF TGTGCCAGCAGCTTGCCGGGGCCGGATACGCAGTATTTT
TRBD2 . TRBJ2-7 TRBV5-1 CASSLASGSYEQYF TGCGCCAGCAGCTTGGCTAGCGGCTCCTACGAGCAGTACTTC
. . TRBJ2-1 TRBV9 CASSPTTHEQFF TGTGCCAGCAGCCCGACAACCCATGAGCAGTTCTTC
. . TRBJ1-5 TRBV2 CASSEQVRAVQPQHF TGTGCCAGCAGTGAACAGGTTCGTGCGGTTCAGCCCCAGCATTTT